The TCR beta chain under discussion was sequenced for a study of shared clonotypes between healthy human individuals (TCRdb year 2020). Regarding the study in general: Three men and a couple of women, aged 18 to 49 years, made up the cohort. For each donor, CD4 naive and CD4 memory were each run on three plates, CD8 naive on two plates, and CD8 memory on one plate. Blood TCR repertoires of about 5 healthy adults were deeply sequenced to estimate repertoire size and the extent of clonotype sharing between individuals. Libraries were prepared and TCR repertoires were sequenced by different laboratories using diverse techniques, in order to increase sequencing depth and limit assay-specific biases. Each donor's leukapheresis produced roughly between roughly 0.85 and 10 billion PBMCs.

Trimming at the junction amounts to 5 bases on V and 7 bases on J, and the germline ends lie 0 bases apart. The cysteine opens and the phenylalanine closes a CDR3 of 10 amino acids. CDR3 DNA only is kept here, 30 bases in frame from base 1. The CDR1 and CDR2 encoded by the germline V gene are MDHEN and SYDVKM. Healthy HIV-negative adults with no recently reported acute infections or vaccinations were included as donors. Every donor was a Caucasian adult living in Nashville, Tennessee, USA. CD4+ T cells were enriched by magnetic negative selection; naive cells were then positively selected on CD45RA, and the negative fraction formed the memory subset. After blood collection by leukapheresis, PBMCs were isolated using Ficoll-Histopaque density gradient centrifugation and then cryopreserved in the vapor phase of liquid nitrogen. Purity and quantity of every magnetically sorted T cell population were checked by analytical flow cytometry. From each sorted fraction, genomic DNA was isolated and quantified by UV absorbance on a Nanodrop 2000c.

Here is what the overall study found, with its caveats: The genetic and exposure-history diversity represented was limited by the small number of donors. Sampling was limited to blood, and TCR repertoires in tissue likely differ from TCR repertoires in blood. Naive subsets generally had larger estimated clonotype richness than memory subsets did. Pairwise subsampling led to the expectation that sequencing depth would affect the degree of clonotype sharing among donors. Even with the large sequencing depth, rarefaction of the sorted-subset datasets indicated that sequencing was incomplete. Compared with non-shared clonotypes, clonotypes shared by all four sorted-subset donors had higher generation probabilities. Across four donors, about 5.2% of naive CD4, roughly 3.5% of naive CD8, about 2% of memory CD4, and about 0.44% of memory CD8 clonotypes were shared.

TCR CDR3 regions were amplified from genomic DNA by multiplex PCR using the deep immunoSEQ assay. Extracted genomic DNA from each cell subset was distributed evenly across all wells of several immunoSEQ 96-well plates, and each plate was treated as a replicate. For sorted subsets, approximately 190 ng of genomic DNA, equivalent to some 30,000 T cell genomes, went into each replicate PCR. Purified libraries were measured with a Qubit 3.0 fluorometer, size-checked on a Bioanalyzer 2100, and measured again with the KAPA Library Quantification kit. Every immunoSEQ 96-well plate was sequenced on a dedicated single-read 150-cycle Illumina NextSeq 550 flow cell. As for the authors' bioinformatics: Because the immunoSEQ output held only junctional sequences and lacked quality scores, the filtering could not match the filtering applied to full-length reads. Sequences were annotated with PyIR, a Python wrapper for IgBLAST v1.9, and V/J genes and CDR3 were assigned using IMGT germline references. Reads were filtered out if the reads had weak V/J assignments (E-value above 1e-6), no CDR3, stop codons, out-of-frame junctions, or ambiguous translated residues. A V3J clonotype was defined by an identical inferred V gene, J gene, and CDR3 amino acid sequence. To compute the percentage overlap between repertoires, the number of shared unique clonotypes was divided by the size of the smaller repertoire. Three approaches were used to assess repertoire richness: RTK rarefaction, the Chao1 estimator, and Recon v2.1 estimates of unobserved clonotypes. Generation probabilities were computed with OLGA for all TCRbeta clonotypes obtained by the gDNA method from several donors. The source is immuneACCESS, and TCRdb retained only in-frame sequences with V and J called. Part of the clones is not carried over; for the studies checked, unresolved V genes explain less than half of this, and the remainder is unexplained. V, J and clone size were drawn from that table, and D and trimming were deduced from the DNA. The sample contains more than 1,200,000 clones, 98% to 99% of them found a single time. 0.36% of the sample lies in the top ten.

To note about this clone: This receptor's antigen is unknown. The sample holds no much larger clone one base away, and base qualities are not on file.

This chain joins TRBV28 to TRBJ1-6; the D gene is not confidently resolved. The TCR comes from a man in his thirties or forties in good health. Sequencing was performed on naive CD4+ T cells sorted from blood. Interpreted using the paper, the cell subset or site label stands for: CD45RA+ positively selected. The encoded CDR3 is CASSNSPLHF. At the DNA level, the sequence is TGTGCCAGCAGTAATTCACCCCTCCACTTT.